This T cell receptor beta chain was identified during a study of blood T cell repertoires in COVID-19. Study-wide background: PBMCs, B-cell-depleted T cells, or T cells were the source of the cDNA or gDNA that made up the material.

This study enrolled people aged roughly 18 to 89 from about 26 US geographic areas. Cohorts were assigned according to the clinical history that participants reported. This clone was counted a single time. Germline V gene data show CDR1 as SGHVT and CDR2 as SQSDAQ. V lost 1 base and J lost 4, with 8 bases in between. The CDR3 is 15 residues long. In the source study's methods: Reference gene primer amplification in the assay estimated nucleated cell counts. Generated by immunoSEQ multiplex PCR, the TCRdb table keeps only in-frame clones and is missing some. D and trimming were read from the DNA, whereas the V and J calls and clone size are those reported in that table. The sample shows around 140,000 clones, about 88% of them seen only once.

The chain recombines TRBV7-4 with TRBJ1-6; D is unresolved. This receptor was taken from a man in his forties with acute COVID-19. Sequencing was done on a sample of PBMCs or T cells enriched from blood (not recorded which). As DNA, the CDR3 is TGTGCCAGCAGCTTAGAGAGTCTTTATAATTCACCCCTCCACTTT. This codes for CASSLESLYNSPLHF.